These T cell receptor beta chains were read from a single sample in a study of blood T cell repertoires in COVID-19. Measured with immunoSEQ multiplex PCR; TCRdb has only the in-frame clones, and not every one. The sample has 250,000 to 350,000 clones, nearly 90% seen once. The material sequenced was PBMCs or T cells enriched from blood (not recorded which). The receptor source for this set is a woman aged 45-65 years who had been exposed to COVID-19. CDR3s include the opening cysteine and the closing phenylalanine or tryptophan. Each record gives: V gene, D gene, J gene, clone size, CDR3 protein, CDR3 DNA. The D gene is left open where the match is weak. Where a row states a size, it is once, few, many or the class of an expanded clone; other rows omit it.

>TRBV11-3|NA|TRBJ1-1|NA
CASSPTASNVGAFF
TGTGCCAGCAGTCCAACAGCCTCCAATGTAGGAGCTTTCTTT
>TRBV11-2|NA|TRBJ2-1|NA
CASSLGGLETSDEQFF
TGTGCCAGCAGCTTAGGCGGCCTCGAAACCAGCGATGAGCAGTTCTTC
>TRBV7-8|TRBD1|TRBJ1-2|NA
CASSSTGTGGIYGYTF
TGTGCCAGCAGTTCAACCGGGACAGGGGGGATCTATGGCTACACCTTC
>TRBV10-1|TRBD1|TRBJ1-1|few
CASRDLTGGTEAFF
TGCGCCAGCAGAGATTTGACAGGGGGCACTGAAGCTTTCTTT
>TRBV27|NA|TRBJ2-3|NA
CASSLPPPDTQYF
TGTGCCAGCAGCCTACCCCCTCCAGATACGCAGTATTTT
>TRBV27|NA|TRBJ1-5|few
CASSLGRGYGNQPQHF
TGTGCCAGCAGTCTCGGGAGGGGGTATGGCAATCAGCCCCAGCATTTT
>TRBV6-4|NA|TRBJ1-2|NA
CASSDPRGGHYGYTF
TGTGCCAGCAGTGACCCCCGGGGAGGCCACTATGGCTACACCTTC
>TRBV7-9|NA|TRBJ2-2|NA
CASSSQGTLNTGELFF
TGTGCCAGCAGCTCCCAAGGGACTTTGAACACCGGGGAGCTGTTTTTT
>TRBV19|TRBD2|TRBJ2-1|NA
CASRSPGAGNNEQFF
TGTGCCAGTAGGTCCCCCGGAGCGGGGAACAATGAGCAGTTCTTC
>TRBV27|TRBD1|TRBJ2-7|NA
CASSGFVRDRGGEQYF
TGTGCCAGCAGTGGGTTCGTCCGGGACAGGGGCGGCGAGCAGTACTTC
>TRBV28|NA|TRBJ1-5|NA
CASSPPGGPGNQPQHF
TGTGCCAGCAGTCCCCCCGGGGGGCCTGGCAATCAGCCCCAGCATTTT
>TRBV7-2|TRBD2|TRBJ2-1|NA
CASSLEAGGARYNEQFF
TGTGCCAGCAGCTTAGAGGCGGGGGGCGCGCGGTACAATGAGCAGTTCTTC
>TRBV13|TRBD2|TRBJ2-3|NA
CASSPLAGGRDTQYF
TGTGCCAGCAGCCCGTTAGCGGGGGGGAGAGATACGCAGTATTTT
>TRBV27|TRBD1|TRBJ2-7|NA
CASSSKTGGSYEQYF
TGTGCCAGCAGTTCCAAGACAGGGGGCTCCTACGAGCAGTACTTC
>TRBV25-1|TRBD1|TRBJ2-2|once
CASTGDMNTGELFF
TGTGCCAGTACAGGGGACATGAACACCGGGGAGCTGTTTTTT
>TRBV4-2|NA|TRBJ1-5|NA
CASSRDGSNQPQHF
TGTGCCAGCAGCCGCGACGGGAGCAATCAGCCCCAGCATTTT
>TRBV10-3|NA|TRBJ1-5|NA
CAISESGGGQPQHF
TGTGCCATCAGTGAGAGTGGAGGAGGCCAGCCCCAGCATTTT
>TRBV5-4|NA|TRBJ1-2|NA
CASSFRPGYDYGYTF
TGTGCCAGCAGCTTTCGGCCAGGCTATGACTATGGCTACACCTTC
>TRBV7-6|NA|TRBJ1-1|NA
CASSPRLNTEAFF
TGTGCCAGCAGCCCACGACTAAACACTGAAGCTTTCTTT
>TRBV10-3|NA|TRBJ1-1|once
CATMQGNTEAFF
TGTGCCACGATGCAGGGGAACACTGAAGCTTTCTTT
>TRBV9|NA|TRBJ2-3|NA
CASSVRAGPKDTQYF
TGTGCCAGCAGCGTCCGGGCGGGTCCTAAAGATACGCAGTATTTT
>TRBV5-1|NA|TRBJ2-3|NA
CASSLDFRDTQYF
TGCGCCAGCAGCTTGGACTTCCGTGATACGCAGTATTTT
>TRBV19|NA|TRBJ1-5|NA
CASSGTWASNQPQHF
TGTGCCAGCTCCGGGACTTGGGCTTCAAATCAGCCCCAGCATTTT
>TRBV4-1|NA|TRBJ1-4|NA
CASSQWSGATNEKLFF
TGCGCCAGCAGCCAGTGGTCGGGGGCAACTAATGAAAAACTGTTTTTT
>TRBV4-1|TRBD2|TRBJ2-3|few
CASSQDEGGTSGVVSTDTQYF
TGCGCCAGCAGCCAAGATGAGGGGGGGACTAGCGGGGTAGTGAGCACAGATACGCAGTATTTT
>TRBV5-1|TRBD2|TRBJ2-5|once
CASSSTGTRGETQYF
TGCGCCAGCAGCTCCACCGGGACTAGAGGAGAGACCCAGTACTTC
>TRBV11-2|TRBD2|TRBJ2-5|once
CASSLGLAGGGETQYF
TGTGCCAGCAGCTTAGGGCTCGCGGGGGGAGGAGAGACCCAGTACTTC
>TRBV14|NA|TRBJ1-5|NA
CASSQGEFQPQHF
TGTGCCAGCAGCCAAGGGGAGTTTCAGCCCCAGCATTTT
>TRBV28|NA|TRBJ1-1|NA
CASRSGAGYGFDTEAFF
TGTGCCAGCAGGTCAGGGGCCGGCTATGGGTTTGACACTGAAGCTTTCTTT
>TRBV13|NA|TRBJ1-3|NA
CASSLVTAGNTIYF
TGTGCCAGCAGCTTAGTGACAGCTGGAAACACCATATATTTT
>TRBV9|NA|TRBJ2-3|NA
CASSVLAGSSTDTQYF
TGTGCCAGCAGCGTCTTGGCGGGCTCTAGCACAGATACGCAGTATTTT
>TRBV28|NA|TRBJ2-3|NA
CASSSPGRDTQYF
TGTGCCAGCAGTTCTCCAGGGCGGGATACGCAGTATTTT
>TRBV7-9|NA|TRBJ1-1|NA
CASSQMQETEAFF
TGTGCCAGCAGCCAAATGCAGGAAACTGAAGCTTTCTTT
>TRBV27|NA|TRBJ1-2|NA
CASSSLQSSNYGYTF
TGTGCCAGCAGTTCGCTACAGTCTTCTAACTATGGCTACACCTTC
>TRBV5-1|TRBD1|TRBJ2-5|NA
CASAVSGGLGETQYF
TGCGCCAGCGCGGTGTCAGGGGGCCTAGGAGAGACCCAGTACTTC
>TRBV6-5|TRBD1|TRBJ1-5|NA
CASSYRGLGQPQHF
TGTGCCAGCAGTTACAGGGGGCTGGGTCAGCCCCAGCATTTT
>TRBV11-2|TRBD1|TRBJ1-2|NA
CASSLGRGLDGYTF
TGTGCCAGCAGCTTAGGCAGGGGGCTCGATGGCTACACCTTC
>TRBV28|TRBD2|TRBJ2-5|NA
CASSTGGTSGAPDQETQYF
TGTGCCAGCAGCACGGGGGGGACTAGCGGGGCTCCGGACCAAGAGACCCAGTACTTC
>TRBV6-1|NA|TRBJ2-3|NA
CASSEDQRVNTDTQYF
TGTGCCAGCAGTGAAGACCAGCGGGTCAACACAGATACGCAGTATTTT
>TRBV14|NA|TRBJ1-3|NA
CASSQVRGLGNTIYF
TGTGCCAGCAGCCAAGTTCGGGGTTTGGGAAACACCATATATTTT
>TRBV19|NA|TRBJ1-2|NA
CASSIDVSGDYGYTF
TGTGCCAGTAGTATAGACGTCAGCGGGGACTATGGCTACACCTTC
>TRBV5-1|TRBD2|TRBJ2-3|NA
CASSPGLAGHQEDTQYF
TGCGCCAGCAGCCCCGGACTAGCGGGGCACCAGGAAGATACGCAGTATTTT
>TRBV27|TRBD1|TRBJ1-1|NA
CASRLTGGDAFF
TGTGCCAGCAGATTGACAGGGGGCGACGCTTTCTTT
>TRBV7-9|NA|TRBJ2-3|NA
CASSLVIDSHTQYF
TGTGCCAGCAGCTTAGTCATTGACTCCCATACGCAGTATTTT
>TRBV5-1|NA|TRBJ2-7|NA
CASSLRSGDEQYF
TGCGCCAGCAGCTTGCGCTCGGGGGACGAGCAGTACTTC
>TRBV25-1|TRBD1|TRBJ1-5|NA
CASSEGTGGGNQPQHF
TGTGCCAGCAGTGAAGGGACAGGGGGAGGCAATCAGCCCCAGCATTTT
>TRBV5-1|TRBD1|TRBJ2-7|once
CASSKNRGSYEQYF
TGCGCCAGCAGCAAAAACAGGGGGTCCTACGAGCAGTACTTC
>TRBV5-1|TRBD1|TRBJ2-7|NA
CASSPRQGTTYEQYF
TGCGCCAGCAGCCCGAGACAGGGAACTACCTACGAGCAGTACTTC
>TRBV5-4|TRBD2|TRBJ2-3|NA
CASSPSGNTDTQYF
TGTGCCAGCAGCCCGAGCGGGAACACAGATACGCAGTATTTT
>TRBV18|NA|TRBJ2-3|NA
CASSNREDTQYF
TGTGCCAGCTCAAACAGGGAGGATACGCAGTATTTT
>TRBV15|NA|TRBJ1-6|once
CATSRGGPGGPNSPLHF
TGTGCCACCAGCAGGGGGGGGCCCGGGGGCCCCAATTCACCCCTCCACTTT
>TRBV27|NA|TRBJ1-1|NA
CASSLGQVNTEAFF
TGTGCCAGCAGTTTGGGGCAGGTGAACACTGAAGCTTTCTTT
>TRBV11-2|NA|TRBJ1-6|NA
CASSPGGLGYNSPLHF
TGTGCCAGCAGCCCCGGGGGGTTAGGCTATAATTCACCCCTCCACTTT
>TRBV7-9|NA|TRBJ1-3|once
CASSLAQGSDSGNTIYF
TGTGCCAGCAGCTTAGCCCAGGGAAGTGACTCTGGAAACACCATATATTTT
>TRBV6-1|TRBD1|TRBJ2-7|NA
CASSQAGTGTYYEQYF
TGTGCCAGCAGTCAAGCGGGGACAGGGACGTACTACGAGCAGTACTTC
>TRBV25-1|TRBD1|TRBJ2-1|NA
CASSESGQGNNEQFF
TGTGCCAGCAGTGAATCGGGACAGGGGAACAATGAGCAGTTCTTC